Shown below are 29 T cell receptor beta chains from a single sample sequenced in a study of blood T cell repertoires in COVID-19 (dated by TCRdb to the early 2020s). To prepare the library, the immunoSEQ multiplex PCR assay was applied. In its TCRdb copy, this immuneACCESS table keeps in-frame sequences only and misses some clones. Where compared with another copy, unresolved V genes explain less than half of these, and the others have no known cause. This sample gives about 140,000 clones in total; just under 90% of them show up just once. The ten largest clonotypes hold 4% to 4.5% of the sample. Sequencing was performed on peripheral blood. The receptors here all came from a woman aged 40 to 50 with acute or convalescent COVID-19.

This clone has just one count. The genes are TRBV27 and TRBJ2-1; 15 nucleotides align to TRBD2. The V segment lost 5 bases and the J segment 10 bases; nucleotides outside the gene matches: 6. This CDR3 has 15 amino acids. Germline V lookup: CDR1 MNHEY, CDR2 SMNVEV (reference sequence). The CDR3 sequence is CASSLGLAGGVEQFF. Here the CDR3 DNA reads TGTGCCAGCAGTCTAGGACTAGCGGGAGGGGTAGAGCAGTTCTTC.

This chain joins TRBV5-4 and TRBJ2-7; possibly TRBD1 for D (5 bases). CDR1 and CDR2 from the germline V gene are SGHNT and YYREEE (reference sequence). The CDR3 consists of 15 residues. Between the trimmed V and J ends, which lost 4 bases and 1 base, there was a span of 15 bases. The CDR3 DNA is TGTGCCAGCAGCCCGTCCCTGGCAGGGTCCTACGAGCAGTACTTC. Its protein is CASSPSLAGSYEQYF.

The V gene is TRBV27, the J gene TRBJ2-3; a possible D gene is TRBD1 (8 bases). This CDR3 is built from 20 residues. Germline CDR1 reads MNHEY; CDR2 reads SMNVEV (reference sequence). Trimming removed 5 bases at V and 5 bases at J, with 32 bases between. CDR3 in amino acids: CASSPRAGQGLGGSGDTQYF. The CDR3 nucleotides read TGTGCCAGCAGTCCCCGGGCCGGACAGGGACTGGGCGGGAGTGGAGATACGCAGTATTTT.

The V and J genes are TRBV5-1 and TRBJ2-1; 7 bases fit TRBD2. V lost 5 bases and J lost 2; bases outside the gene matches: 4. Germline values: CDR1 SGHRS, CDR2 YFSETQ. The CDR3 consists of 14 residues. CDR3: CASSQGGPYNEQFF. CDR3 bases: TGCGCCAGCAGTCAGGGAGGGCCCTACAATGAGCAGTTCTTC.

This chain links TRBV30 with TRBJ2-2; possible D gene TRBD2, 6 bases. Looked up from germline, CDR1 is GTSNPN and CDR2 is SVGIG (reference sequence). With 5 bases removed from V and 6 bases from J, the gap between germline ends came to 16 bases. The CDR3 sequence is 14 residues long. The CDR3, as DNA: TGTGCCTGGGTGCCCCCGCCGGGAGCCGGGGAGCTGTTTTTT. Amino acid sequence: CAWVPPPGAGELFF.

The chain has TRBV10-3 and TRBJ2-1; D may be TRBD2 (5 bases). V dropped 8 bases and J dropped 1 base, with 9 bases sitting between them. Germline V gives CDR1 ENHRY, CDR2 SYGVKD. There are 13 residues in the CDR3. The CDR3 reads CAIGSGSYNEQFF. CDR3 DNA sequence: TGTGCCATCGGGAGCGGTTCCTACAATGAGCAGTTCTTC.

V usage is TRBV7-2 and J usage is TRBJ1-2, with D perhaps matching TRBD1 (6 bases). Germline assignment: CDR1 SGHTA and CDR2 FQGNSA. The germline V and J ends were trimmed by 0 bases and 4 bases, with 9 bases remaining between them. The CDR3 is 14 amino acids. The CDR3 sequence: CASSLARTAYGYTF. DNA of the CDR3: TGTGCCAGCAGCTTAGCCAGGACAGCCTATGGCTACACCTTC.

V and J are TRBV14 and TRBJ2-7; D may be TRBD1 (6 bases). This CDR3 spans 13 amino acids. V lost 4 bases, J lost 2 bases, and 9 bases lay in between. Per the germline V gene, CDR1 is SGHDN and CDR2 is FVKESK. The CDR3: CASSRGQTYEQYF. As DNA, the CDR3 is TGTGCCAGCAGCCGAGGACAGACCTACGAGCAGTACTTC. The full variable domain, completed using reference TRBV14 and TRBJ2-7, is EAGVTQFPSHSVIEKGQTVTLRCDPISGHDNLYWYRRVMGKEIKFLLHFVKESKQDESGMPNNRFLAERTGGTYSTLKVQPAELEDSGVYFCASSRGQTYEQYFGPGTRLTVT.

The CDR3 DNA sequence: TGTGCCAGCAGCGTTGCGGGTAGCTATGGCTACACCTTC. Amino acid sequence: CASSVAGSYGYTF. The V gene is TRBV27, the J gene TRBJ1-2; D is undetermined. V was pared by 6 bases and J by 4 bases, with 12 bases between. The CDR3 runs to 13 residues. The germline CDR1 and CDR2 sequences are MNHEY and SMNVEV (reference sequence).

In this sample, this clone turned up once. This rearrangement joins TRBV5-1 to TRBJ2-5; D perhaps matches TRBD2 (5 bases). Germline V gene sequence: CDR1 SGHRS, CDR2 YFSETQ. V was shortened by 0 bases and J by 5 bases, with 11 bases between the two germline ends. This CDR3 comprises 14 residues. The CDR3 spells CASSLEAQRETQYF. Here the CDR3 DNA reads TGCGCCAGCAGCTTGGAGGCTCAGCGGGAGACCCAGTACTTC.

In DNA form, the CDR3 reads TGTGCCAGCAGCGTAGGGGAAGGCGGGGTCGCAGATACGCAGTATTTT. Translating gives CASSVGEGGVADTQYF. The V gene is TRBV9, the J gene TRBJ2-3; possibly TRBD2 for D (6 bases). From germline, CDR1 is SGDLS and CDR2 YYNGEE. The length of the CDR3 is 16 residues. Trimming shortened V by 0 bases and J by 4 bases, and 15 bases separated the two germline ends. Combining the CDR3 with reference TRBV9 and TRBJ2-3 gives the whole variable domain DSGVTQTPKHLITATGQRVTLRCSPRSGDLSVYWYQQSLDQGLQFLIQYYNGEERAKGNILERFSAQQFPDLHSELNLSSLELGDSALYFCASSVGEGGVADTQYFGPGTRLTVL.

The chain carries TRBV12-3 or TRBV12-4 and TRBJ1-5; the D gene is possibly TRBD1 (5 bases). Trimming removed 3 bases at V and 5 bases at J, with 8 bases between. The CDR3 length is 13 residues. The CDR3 DNA sequence: TGTGCCAGCAGTTTGTCCAGGGATCAGCCCCAGCATTTT. It encodes CASSLSRDQPQHF.

Notes on this clone: Other DNA sequences in this specimen translate into the identical CDR3. The chain couples TRBV9 to TRBJ2-3; D is possibly TRBD2 (6 bases). The CDR3 sequence is 14 residues long. Germline V gene data show CDR1 as SGDLS and CDR2 as YYNGEE. V was shortened by 0 bases and J by 2 bases, with 7 bases between the two germline ends. The CDR3 reads CASSVGTTTDTQYF. In DNA form, the CDR3 reads TGTGCCAGCAGCGTAGGGACTACCACAGATACGCAGTATTTT.

The V gene is TRBV7-2, the J gene TRBJ2-7; the D is unclear. CDR3 size: 14 residues. Trimming took off 5 bases at V and 1 base at J, with 12 bases between the two ends. Germline V gene lookup returns CDR1 SGHTA and CDR2 FQGNSA. CDR3 protein: CASSPQRPSYEQYF. DNA for the CDR3: TGTGCCAGCAGCCCACAACGCCCATCCTACGAGCAGTACTTC.

This chain links TRBV6-1 with TRBJ2-3; weak D call: TRBD1 (6 bases). This CDR3 is 14 amino acids long. V was pared by 1 base and J by 4 bases, with 9 bases between. Germline-derived CDR1 and CDR2 are MNHNS and SASEGT. CDR3 sequence reads: CASSEGRGADTQYF. CDR3 in DNA: TGTGCCAGCAGTGAAGGCAGGGGTGCAGATACGCAGTATTTT.

The chain uses TRBV5-1 and TRBJ2-2, with 10 nucleotides matching TRBD1. Germline V gene lookup returns CDR1 SGHRS and CDR2 YFSETQ. CDR3 size: 17 residues. Trimming cost V 4 bases and J 4 bases; bases outside gene matches: 10. CDR3 region: CASSDTPDRGLTGELFF. Written as DNA, the CDR3 is TGCGCCAGCAGCGACACACCCGACAGGGGGCTCACCGGGGAGCTGTTTTTT.

The CDR3 sequence: CASSPQENTEAFF. In DNA, the CDR3 is TGCGCCAGCAGCCCCCAGGAGAACACTGAAGCTTTCTTT. V usage is TRBV5-1 and J usage is TRBJ1-1, with D unresolved. The CDR3 consists of 13 residues. The V gene's germline CDR1 is SGHRS and CDR2 YFSETQ. Between the trimmed V and J ends, which lost 4 bases and 1 base, there was a span of 8 bases.

This clone was picked up one time. This chain uses TRBV6-6 with TRBJ2-7; D is perhaps TRBD2 (5 bases). CDR1 is MNHNY, CDR2 SVGAGI, per germline (reference sequence). Trimming took off 2 bases at V and 7 bases at J, with 12 bases between the two ends. This CDR3 comprises 13 residues. CDR3 sequence (DNA): TGTGCCAGCAGTTACGTCTCTAGCACTGAGCAGTACTTC. This gives the protein CASSYVSSTEQYF.

The chain joins TRBV9 to TRBJ2-2; D unclear. Germline V lookup: CDR1 SGDLS, CDR2 YYNGEE. This CDR3 has 17 amino acids. V lost 0 bases and J 5 bases, leaving 17 bases between the germline ends. The CDR3 reads CASSVGSVLLRTGELFF. The CDR3 coding sequence is TGTGCCAGCAGCGTAGGGAGCGTTTTGCTTCGGACCGGGGAGCTGTTTTTT.

The gene calls are TRBV4-2 and TRBJ2-5; the D gene is possibly TRBD2 (7 bases). Germline V CDR1 and CDR2: LGHNA, YNFKEQ. The CDR3 totals 17 residues. Trimming cost V 1 base and J 4 bases, with 19 bases left between them. CDR3 sequence reads: CASSQVGRGGLGETQYF. As DNA, the CDR3 is TGTGCCAGCAGCCAAGTTGGGAGGGGGGGCCTAGGAGAGACCCAGTACTTC.

CDR3 coding DNA: TGCGCCAGCAGCTTAGCCCTGGGCCCATTCTACGAGCAGTACTTC. Its protein is CASSLALGPFYEQYF. The rearrangement uses TRBV5-1 and TRBJ2-7; no definite D call. This CDR3 is 15 amino acids long. CDR1 and CDR2 from the germline V gene are SGHRS and YFSETQ. V dropped 2 bases and J dropped 3 bases, with 15 bases sitting between them. The whole variable domain, filled in from reference TRBV5-1 and TRBJ2-7, reads KAGVTQTPRYLIKTRGQQVTLSCSPISGHRSVSWYQQTPGQGLQFLFEYFSETQRNKGNFPGRFSGRQFSNSRSEMNVSTLELGDSALYLCASSLALGPFYEQYFGPGTRLTVT.

In DNA form, the CDR3 reads TGTGCCAGCAGCTCCCGTTCTCGGGAGCAGTACTTC. It is translated as CASSSRSREQYF. V and J are TRBV7-8 and TRBJ2-7; D not certain. Germline V lookup: CDR1 SGHVS, CDR2 FQNEAQ. The CDR3 is 12 amino acids. V dropped 4 bases and J dropped 7 bases, with 11 bases sitting between them.

The chain is built from TRBV6-2 or TRBV6-3 and TRBJ2-7; 7 nucleotides align to TRBD2. The CDR3 sequence is 16 residues long. Germline CDR1 reads MNHEY; CDR2 reads SVGEGT. The V and J ends lost 2 bases and 0 bases, in that order; junction bases with no gene match: 7. Here the CDR3 reads CASSYPLSGYSYEQYF. CDR3 sequence (DNA): TGTGCCAGCAGTTACCCCCTTAGCGGGTACTCCTACGAGCAGTACTTC.

J is TRBJ1-1 and V is TRBV7-2, with D possibly TRBD1 on 5 matching bases. The germline V and J ends were trimmed by 2 bases and 4 bases, with 11 bases remaining between them. The CDR3 runs to 14 residues. Per the germline V gene, CDR1 is SGHTA and CDR2 is FQGNSA. The CDR3 region has the DNA TGTGCCAGCAGCTTATGGGACGGGAGCACTGAAGCTTTCTTT. This translates into CASSLWDGSTEAFF.

The chain uses TRBV7-2 and TRBJ1-1, with D possibly TRBD1 on 5 matching bases. V was cut by 1 base and J by 4 bases, with 13 bases left in between. The CDR3 extends over 15 amino acids. Germline CDR1 reads SGHTA; CDR2 reads FQGNSA. For the CDR3, the DNA is TGTGCCAGCAGCTTAGTCCAGGGACTAGGCACTGAAGCTTTCTTT. Its protein product is CASSLVQGLGTEAFF.

The chain has TRBV7-9 and TRBJ2-1; TRBD1 agrees at 8 bases. With 4 bases clipped from V and 2 bases from J, the junction kept 7 bases outside the gene matches. Per the germline V gene, CDR1 is SEHNR and CDR2 is FQNEAQ (reference sequence). CDR3 length: 16 residues. CDR3 DNA: TGTGCCAGCAGCTCTACCAGACAGGGGACCTACAATGAGCAGTTCTTC. The encoded protein is CASSSTRQGTYNEQFF.

V gene TRBV6-5 combines with J gene TRBJ1-1; no reliable D call. Germline CDR1 and CDR2: MNHEY and SVGAGI. V was shortened by 9 bases and J by 2 bases, with 16 bases between the two germline ends. CDR3 length: 14 amino acids. The CDR3 region has the DNA TGTGCCAGTGTGACCACGGGGTTCAACACTGAAGCTTTCTTT. Translation: CASVTTGFNTEAFF.

Turning to this clone: The final CDR3 position lacks the conserved phenylalanine or tryptophan, pointing to a likely read error. The DNA is omitted, as the CDR3 cannot be located on it reliably, and the CDR3 follows TCRdb's listing. The chain has TRBV28 and TRBJ1-1; the D segment call TRBD1 is taken from the table without a DNA check. Germline CDR1 reads MDHEN; CDR2 reads SYDVKM. The CDR3 is made up of 13 amino acids, end residues included. CDR3: CASSSRWDRPSFT.

The rearrangement joins TRBV10-3 to TRBJ1-2; D not resolved. Trimming removed 0 bases from V and 5 bases from J, with 13 bases in between. Per germline, CDR1 ENHRY and CDR2 SYGVKD. The CDR3 sequence is 15 residues long. CDR3 loop: CAISESQDLRYGYTF. As DNA, the CDR3 is TGTGCCATCAGTGAGTCGCAGGATCTTAGGTATGGCTACACCTTC.